This T cell receptor beta chain was captured in a study of regulatory T cells in long-lasting Graves disease. For the study at large: Persistent Graves' disease meant over 5 years of antithyroid drugs with positive TSH receptor antibodies. Study results and caveats: Persistent disease was characterized by preferential usage of TRBV28, TRBJ1-2 and TRBJ2-5.

Time point indicated: persistent/refractory GD, antithyroid drugs over 5 years with positive TRAb. TCR sequences were obtained from RNA taken from PBMCs. The CDR3 loop spans 13 amino acids. Germline assignment: CDR1 SNHLY and CDR2 FYNNEI. With 4 bases removed from V and 3 bases from J, the gap between germline ends came to 9 bases. Investigators prepared the TCR beta libraries by applying iRepertoire HTBI primers and Arm-PCR of CDR3 regions. One entry per CDR3 protein, called by TCRdb with MiXCR from the multiplex PCR reads. The sample consists of 400,000 to 600,000 distinct CDR3 sequences, roughly 21% of them appearing once. This clonotype occurred many times. The antigen is undetermined.

The TCR originated in a female donor with Graves disease. This chain links TRBV2 with TRBJ1-2; D unclear. This specimen was peripheral blood mononuclear cells (PBMCs), taken when the disease was refractory, from a patient treated with antithyroid drugs. The CDR3 sequence: CASSVNGDYGYTF. In nucleotides, the CDR3 is TGTGCCAGCAGTGTTAATGGGGACTATGGCTACACCTTC.